This T cell receptor (beta chain) was captured by sequencing in a study of STAT5B mutations in CD4+ large granular lymphocyte leukemia. Comments on this clone: Its target is unknown.

The germline CDR1 and CDR2 sequences are SNHLY and FYNNEI. V lost 6 bases and J lost 5, with 14 bases in between. The CDR3 has 14 residues. Overall study findings and caveats: Compared with healthy controls (2/35), patient top clones favored TRBV06 (8/27). Patient CD4-sorted repertoires looked more clonal than healthy CD4+ repertoires, even without putative leukemic clones. Data were not HLA-matched across samples.

This was a survey-level run. The assay was immunoSEQ multiplex PCR, and TCRdb's table has in-frame clones only and misses some. In the table there are around 30,000 clones, about 82% of which are singletons. The TCR sequence derives from a human donor in good health. The chain is built from TRBV2 and TRBJ2-1, with D possibly TRBD2 on 5 matching bases. What was sequenced was CD4+ T cells from blood buffy coats. The CDR3 here is CASRPYGLDNEQFF. In nucleotides, the CDR3 is TGTGCCAGCAGGCCATATGGACTGGACAATGAGCAGTTCTTC.